The clone carrying this T cell receptor (beta chain) has more than one count but fewer than ten. The antigen is unknown. Trimming removed 2 bases from V and 5 bases from J, with 12 bases in between. Germline-derived CDR1 and CDR2 are MNHEY and SVGEGT. The CDR3 covers 14 residues. This specimen comes from a study of blood T cells in healthy people across ages. Study in general: Template switching caught about one barcoded beta molecule for each two T cells. Study conclusions and caveats: Strong correlation linked observed beta diversity and percent naive T cells.

The second PCR ran about 6 to 11 cycles with a sample-barcoded 5' primer and J-beta primers. Via MiXCR, TCRdb re-called the 5' RACE reads, giving one row per CDR3 protein. The table records around 1.1 million distinct CDR3 sequences, 35% to 40% of them present only once. Material for sequencing was blood. This chain uses TRBV6-2 or TRBV6-3 with TRBJ2-5; tentatively, D is TRBD2 (5 bases). This clonotype was obtained from a man aged 18 to 30 in good health. CDR3 nucleotides: TGTGCCAGCAGTTACACAGCGGTTGTGGAGACCCAGTACTTC. This codes for CASSYTAVVETQYF.